The 21 T cell receptor beta chains given below trace back to one sample, sequenced in a study of cytomegalovirus exposure and HLA in healthy donors. It was with 60 Vbeta and 13 Jbeta primers that the PCR ran. Sequencing was performed with immunoSEQ multiplex PCR; in TCRdb, only in-frame clones are kept and a portion is missing. This sample has roughly 150,000 clones, with 65% to 85% found just once. Material: PBMCs. The receptors shown here come from a woman aged 45-65 years in good health and CMV-seropositive.

This chain uses TRBV15 with TRBJ2-5; TRBD2 is a possible D gene (6 bases). Germline CDR1 reads LNHNV; CDR2 reads YYDKDF (reference sequence). The ends were cut back, 0 bases at V and 5 bases at J, with 13 bases in the middle. The CDR3 has 15 amino acids. The CDR3 nucleotides read TGTGCCACCAGCAGAGATCGGGGGAACGTGGAGACCCAGTACTTC. This encodes CATSRDRGNVETQYF.

The chain links TRBV5-6 to TRBJ2-5; 7 positions agree with TRBD1. The CDR3 runs 13 residues. Unmatched junction bases numbered 3, after V lost 5 bases and J lost 2 bases. Germline assignment: CDR1 SGHDT and CDR2 YYEEEE. The CDR3 DNA follows: TGTGCCAGCAGACGGGACAGTCAAGAGACCCAGTACTTC. It specifies CASRRDSQETQYF.

The chain carries TRBV18 and TRBJ1-5; D gene uncertain. Trimming removed 2 bases from V and 4 bases from J, with 15 bases in between. CDR3 length: 16 amino acids. Per the germline V gene, CDR1 is KGHSH and CDR2 is LQKENI. The DNA for the CDR3 is TGTGCCAGCTCACCATTTGGACCCCGGGGAAATCAGCCCCAGCATTTT. Protein: CASSPFGPRGNQPQHF.

The chain uses TRBV19 and TRBJ1-1, with D possibly TRBD1 on 6 matching bases. The CDR3 loop spans 13 amino acids. Trimming cost V 10 bases and J 0 bases, with 12 bases left between them. The V gene's germline CDR1 is LNHDA and CDR2 SQIVND (reference sequence). The CDR3 loop reads CAISGGLNTEAFF. The CDR3, as DNA: TGTGCCATCAGCGGGGGCTTGAACACTGAAGCTTTCTTT.

V gene TRBV5-1 combines with J gene TRBJ2-3; D perhaps matches TRBD2 (6 bases). V was clipped by 4 bases and J by 2 bases, with 14 bases between them. CDR3 length equals 15 residues. Germline values: CDR1 SGHRS, CDR2 YFSETQ. CDR3 loop: CASSRTGVATDTQYF. The CDR3, as DNA: TGCGCCAGCAGCCGGACGGGGGTGGCCACAGATACGCAGTATTTT. The variable domain in full, with the rest retrieved from reference TRBV5-1 and TRBJ2-3, is KAGVTQTPRYLIKTRGQQVTLSCSPISGHRSVSWYQQTPGQGLQFLFEYFSETQRNKGNFPGRFSGRQFSNSRSEMNVSTLELGDSALYLCASSRTGVATDTQYFGPGTRLTVL.

A single count supports this clone. V is TRBV6-6 and J is TRBJ2-4; 8 nucleotides align to TRBD2. Germline V gene lookup returns CDR1 MNHNY and CDR2 SVGAGI (reference sequence). V gave up 6 bases and J gave up 3 bases; unmatched junction bases: 4. The CDR3 extends over 14 amino acids. CDR3 region: CASSPGTSKNIQYF. DNA for the CDR3: TGTGCCAGCAGCCCCGGGACTAGCAAAAACATTCAGTACTTC.

This clone was seen a few times. This chain connects TRBV7-6 to TRBJ2-7, with 8 bases fitting TRBD2. Germline V lookup: CDR1 SGHVS, CDR2 FNYEAQ. V shed 5 bases, J shed 1 base, and the junction held 4 bases outside the gene matches. The CDR3 covers 14 residues. In DNA, the CDR3 is TGTGCCAGCAGCCGACTAGCGCGGTCCTACGAGCAGTACTTC. Translated: CASSRLARSYEQYF.

This clone was detected only a few times. V gene TRBV7-9 combines with J gene TRBJ1-2, with 7 bases identical to TRBD1. The CDR3 is 13 amino acids. After removal of 5 bases from V and 4 bases from J, the junction contained 4 bases not matched to a gene. From germline, CDR1 is SEHNR and CDR2 FQNEAQ (reference sequence). CDR3 loop: CASSQGDFYGYTF. CDR3 bases: TGTGCCAGCAGCCAGGGGGATTTCTATGGCTACACCTTC.

The chain carries TRBV11-2 and TRBJ2-5; no clear D. The CDR3 loop spans 15 amino acids. Germline values: CDR1 SGHAT, CDR2 FQNNGV. V lost 1 base, J lost 5 bases, and 14 bases lay in between. CDR3 DNA sequence: TGTGCCAGCAGCTTAGGCGCCGGAGATATCGAGACCCAGTACTTC. It codes for CASSLGAGDIETQYF. The full variable domain, with the rest looked up from reference TRBV11-2 and TRBJ2-5, is EAGVAQSPRYKIIEKRQSVAFWCNPISGHATLYWYQQILGQGPKLLIQFQNNGVVDDSQLPKDRFSAERLKGVDSTLKIQPAKLEDSAVYLCASSLGAGDIETQYFGPGTRLLVL.

The chain joins TRBV2 to TRBJ2-5, with unresolved D. The J call may not be correct, given that the DNA end is closer to TRBJ2-7. The CDR3 loop spans 12 amino acids. Germline CDR1 SNHLY, CDR2 FYNNEI. CDR3 in amino acids: CASTLLHYEQYF. CDR3 bases: TGTGCCAGCACCCTATTACACTACGAGCAGTACTTC.

CDR3 coding DNA: TGTGCCAGCAGCACCGACAAAAATACGCAGTATTTT. Protein sequence: CASSTDKNTQYF. This chain links TRBV5-8 with TRBJ2-3, with D uncertain. This CDR3 is built from 12 residues. Per the germline V gene, CDR1 is SGHTS and CDR2 is YDEGEE. Trimming removed 4 bases from V and 7 bases from J, with 10 bases in between.

J is TRBJ1-5 and V is TRBV9; no clear D. Germline assignment: CDR1 SGDLS and CDR2 YYNGEE. With 0 bases removed from V and 6 bases from J, the gap between germline ends came to 7 bases. There are 13 residues in the CDR3. DNA for the CDR3: TGTGCCAGCAGCGTAGGAGGTGGTCAGCCCCAGCATTTT. It encodes CASSVGGGQPQHF.

Turning to this clone: The identical CDR3 is also encoded by other nucleotide sequences in the sample. V and J are TRBV29-1 and TRBJ1-5, with D perhaps TRBD1 (5 bases). V was shortened by 2 bases and J by 7 bases, with 12 bases between the two germline ends. The CDR3 totals 13 residues. Germline assignment: CDR1 SQVTM and CDR2 ANQGSEA. CDR3 coding DNA: TGCAGCGTTGAACGACAGCCCGGGCAGCCCCAGCATTTT. Translating gives CSVERQPGQPQHF.

DNA for the CDR3: TGTGCCAGCAGTTACTCGGGGGCTCAGGGTAATGAAAAACTGTTTTTT. It translates to CASSYSGAQGNEKLFF. The chain links TRBV6-5 to TRBJ1-4; a possible D gene is TRBD1 (6 bases). The germline CDR1 and CDR2 sequences are MNHEY and SVGAGI. V was trimmed by 0 bases and J by 4 bases, leaving 12 bases between them. The CDR3 has 16 residues.

This clone was counted only a few times. The chain is built from TRBV20-1 and TRBJ1-2, with D possibly matching TRBD1 (6 bases). This CDR3 has 11 amino acids. CDR1 and CDR2 from the germline V gene are DFQATT and SNEGSKA (reference sequence). V lost 4 bases and J lost 4, with 7 bases in between. The DNA for the CDR3 is TGCAGTGCTATACAGGGCTATGGCTACACCTTC. Translating it yields CSAIQGYGYTF.

The chain uses TRBV5-1 and TRBJ2-7; possibly TRBD1 for D (5 bases). Deletions cut 0 bases from V and 5 bases from J, with 9 bases between. In germline, CDR1 is SGHRS, CDR2 YFSETQ. This CDR3 comprises 13 residues. CDR3 protein: CASSLAGYNEQYF. CDR3 sequence (DNA): TGCGCCAGCAGCTTGGCAGGGTACAACGAGCAGTACTTC.

The V gene is TRBV14, the J gene TRBJ2-2; D gene uncertain. The CDR3 loop spans 13 amino acids. The germline V gene has CDR1 SGHDN and CDR2 FVKESK. Trimming removed 4 bases at V and 5 bases at J, with 8 bases between. The CDR3 loop reads CASSLVRTGELFF. For the CDR3, the DNA is TGTGCCAGCAGCCTCGTGAGGACCGGGGAGCTGTTTTTT.

The rearrangement links TRBV5-1 to TRBJ2-3, with a weak D call TRBD2 (5 bases). The CDR3 is made up of 15 amino acids. V shed 4 bases and J shed 0 bases, with 12 bases lying between them. Germline CDR1 is SGHRS and CDR2 is YFSETQ. The CDR3 DNA is TGCGCCAGCAGCCGCAGCGGATCTAGCACAGATACGCAGTATTTT. Translation: CASSRSGSSTDTQYF.

The chain combines TRBV6-1 with TRBJ2-1, with D unclear. The V end was cut by 7 bases, the J end by 0 bases, with 4 bases between. CDR3 size: 12 residues. The V gene's germline CDR1 is MNHNS and CDR2 SASEGT. This CDR3 reads CASTSSYNEQFF. For the CDR3, the DNA is TGTGCCAGCACTAGCTCCTACAATGAGCAGTTCTTC.

This clone was detected once. The chain joins TRBV10-3 to TRBJ1-5; tentatively, D is TRBD1 (6 bases). This CDR3 spans 17 amino acids. The ends were cut back, 2 bases at V and 0 bases at J, with 14 bases in the middle. Germline loops: CDR1 ENHRY, CDR2 SYGVKD. CDR3 DNA sequence: TGTGCCATCAGTGAGCGTGGGACACCAGATAGCAATCAGCCCCAGCATTTT. Translation gives CAISERGTPDSNQPQHF.

The rearrangement joins TRBV5-1 to TRBJ1-5, with 7 bases matching TRBD1. Germline CDR1 and CDR2: SGHRS and YFSETQ. Trimming removed 0 bases from V and 4 bases from J; junction bases left unmatched: 4. The CDR3 spans 15 residues. The CDR3 sequence is CASSLEGGRNQPQHF. Here the CDR3 DNA reads TGCGCCAGCAGCTTGGAAGGGGGCCGAAATCAGCCCCAGCATTTT.